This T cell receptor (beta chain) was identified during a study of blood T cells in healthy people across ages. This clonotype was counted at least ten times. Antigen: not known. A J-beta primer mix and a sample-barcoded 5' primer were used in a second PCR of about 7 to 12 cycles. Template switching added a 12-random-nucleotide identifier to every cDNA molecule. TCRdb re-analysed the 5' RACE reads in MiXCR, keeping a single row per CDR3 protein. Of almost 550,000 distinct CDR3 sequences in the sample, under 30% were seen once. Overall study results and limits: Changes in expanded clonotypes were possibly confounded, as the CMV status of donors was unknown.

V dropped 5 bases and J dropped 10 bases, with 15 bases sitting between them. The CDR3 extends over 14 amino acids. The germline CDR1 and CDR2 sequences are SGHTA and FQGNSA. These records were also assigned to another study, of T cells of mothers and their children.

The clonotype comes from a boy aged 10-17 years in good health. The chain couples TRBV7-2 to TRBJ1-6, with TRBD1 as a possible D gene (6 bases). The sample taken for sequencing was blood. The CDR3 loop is CASSPSTGSSPLHF. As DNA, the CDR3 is TGTGCCAGCAGCCCAAGTACAGGGAGCTCACCCCTCCACTTT.